The source of this T cell receptor (beta chain) is a study of T cells in Graves' hyperthyroidism and ophthalmopathy. Study in general: Any treatment followed the collection of peripheral blood at initial diagnosis.

The CDR3 length is 15 residues. V was pared by 4 bases and J by 5 bases, with 9 bases of the junction left unmatched. Germline V gene data show CDR1 as SGHRS and CDR2 as YFSETQ. This clonotype was seen ten or more times. TCR beta CDR3 sequences were amplified from RNA transcripts. First-round RT-PCR targeting the TCR CDR3 was performed with the HTBI primer set. From the multiplex PCR reads, TCRdb called clonotypes with MiXCR, one entry per CDR3 protein. The data hold approximately 640,000 distinct CDR3 sequences, with 15% to 20% observed a single time. The study defined stable Graves' hyperthyroidism as no ophthalmopathy progression within 18 months. The study enrolled patients aged 18 to 65 with newly diagnosed hyperthyroidism of under 2 months' duration. Diagnosis rested on symptoms, serum thyroxine and TRAb, thyroid ultrasound, and orbital computed tomography.

The chain joins TRBV5-1 to TRBJ2-1, with 7 bases identical to TRBD1. Sequenced input: blood. This TCR was recovered from a man in his fifties or sixties with Graves' hyperthyroidism. DNA for the CDR3: TGCGCCAGCAGCCCGACAGGGAATACGCACAATGAGCAGTTCTTC. This gives the protein CASSPTGNTHNEQFF.